Described below is a single T cell receptor (beta chain) sequence and its context. Its antigen is still unknown. The CDR3 consists of 13 residues. CDR1 and CDR2 from the germline V gene are SGHRS and YFSETQ. V shed 7 bases and J shed 7 bases, with 17 bases lying between them. The assay was immunoSEQ multiplex PCR, and TCRdb's table has in-frame clones only and misses some. The top ten clones hold about 0.86% of a sample with approximately 120,000 clones, about 94% of them seen once. The data derive from a study of T cell responses to AZD1222 COVID-19 vaccine. Findings of the study overall: Baseline seropositivity occurred in only a handful of AZD1222 recipients.

The receptor was derived from an adult in good health. This chain uses TRBV5-1 with TRBJ1-2; D might be TRBD1 (6 bases). Sequences were derived from peripheral blood, sampled on day 0 of AZD1222 vaccination. The CDR3 sequence is CASCYTGYGGYTF. Here the CDR3 DNA reads TGCGCCAGCTGCTACACAGGGTATGGTGGCTACACCTTC.